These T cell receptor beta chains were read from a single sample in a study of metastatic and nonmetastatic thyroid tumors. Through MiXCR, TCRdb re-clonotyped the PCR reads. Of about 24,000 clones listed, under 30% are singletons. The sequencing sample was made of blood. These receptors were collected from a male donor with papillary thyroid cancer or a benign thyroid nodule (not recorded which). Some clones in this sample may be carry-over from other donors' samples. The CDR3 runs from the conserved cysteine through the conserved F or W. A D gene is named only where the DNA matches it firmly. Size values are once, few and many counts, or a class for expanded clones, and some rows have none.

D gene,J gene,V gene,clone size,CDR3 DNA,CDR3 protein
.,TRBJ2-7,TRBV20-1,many,TGCAGTGCCCCGCTTTCGGCCAGGGTGAGTCGCGACGAGCAGTACTTC,CSAPLSARVSRDEQYF
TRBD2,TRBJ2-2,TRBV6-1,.,TGTGCCAGCAGTCCATGGACTAGCTCCACCGGGGAGCTGTTTTTT,CASSPWTSSTGELFF
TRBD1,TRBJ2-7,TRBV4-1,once,TGCGCCAGCAGCCAGCCGGGACAGGGGGTCTTCGAGCAGTACTTC,CASSQPGQGVFEQYF
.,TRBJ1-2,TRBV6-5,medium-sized,TGTGCCAGCAGTTACCCGGAAGGGGGGAAAACCTTC,CASSYPEGGKTF
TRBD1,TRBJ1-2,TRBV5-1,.,TGCGCCAGCAGGGGCCTAGGACAGGGGCATGGCTACACCTTC,CASRGLGQGHGYTF
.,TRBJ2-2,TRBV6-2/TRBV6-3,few,TGTGCCAGCAGTTACCATGAAACCGGGGAGCTGTTTTTT,CASSYHETGELFF
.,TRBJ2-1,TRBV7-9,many,TGTGCCAGCAGCTACGGTATCAATGAGCAGTTCTTC,CASSYGINEQFF
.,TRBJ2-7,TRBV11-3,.,TGTGCCAGCAGCCAGCAGGACTACGAGCAGTACTTC,CASSQQDYEQYF
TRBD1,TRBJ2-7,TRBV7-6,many,TGTGCCAGCAGCCTTCGGGACAGGGAGGACGAGCAGTACTTC,CASSLRDREDEQYF
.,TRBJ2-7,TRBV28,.,TGTGCCAGCAGCCTCTTGGGGGCGCTTTACGAGCAGTACTTC,CASSLLGALYEQYF
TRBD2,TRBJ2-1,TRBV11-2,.,TGTGCCAGCAGCTTACGGGGAGGGCCACAGTACAATGAGCAGTTCTTC,CASSLRGGPQYNEQFF
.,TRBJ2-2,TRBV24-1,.,TGTGCCACCAGTGATTTATCAGACACGTGGGAGCTGTTTTTT,CATSDLSDTWELFF
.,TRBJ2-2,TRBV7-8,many,TGTGCCAGCAGCTTAGCGCGGCAGGAGTACACCGGGGAGCTGTTTTTT,CASSLARQEYTGELFF
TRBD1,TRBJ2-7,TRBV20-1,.,TGCAGTGCTACCCCCCCGGGACAGGGTGCCTACGAGCAGTACTTC,CSATPPGQGAYEQYF
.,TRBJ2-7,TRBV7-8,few,TGTGCCAGCAGCTTAAGAGACTACGAGCAGTACTTC,CASSLRDYEQYF
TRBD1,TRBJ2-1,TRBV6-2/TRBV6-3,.,TGTGCCAGCAGGGCGACAGGGCAGGGTTACAATGAGCAGTTCTTC,CASRATGQGYNEQFF
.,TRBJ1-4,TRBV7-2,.,TGTGCCAGCAGCCCCGAGGGTCCACAGGGCTACAGAGAAAAACTGTTTTTT,CASSPEGPQGYREKLFF
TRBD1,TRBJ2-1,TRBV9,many,TGTGCCAGCAGCGTACTCCCGGGACAGGGCGGCAATGAGCAGTTCTTC,CASSVLPGQGGNEQFF
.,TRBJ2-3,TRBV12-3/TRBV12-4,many,TGTGCCAGCAGTTTGGGGCAGGATAGCACAGATACGCAGTATTTT,CASSLGQDSTDTQYF
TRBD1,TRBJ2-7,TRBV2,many,TGTGCCAGCAGGGACAGGGGAGGGGACTACGAGCAGTACTTC,CASRDRGGDYEQYF
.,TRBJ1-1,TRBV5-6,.,TGTGCCAGCAGCTTGACAGGGATCTCCCCTGAAGCTTTCTTT,CASSLTGISPEAFF
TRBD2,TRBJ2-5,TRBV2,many,TGTGCCAGCACCTCGGGACTAGCGGGGGAGACCCAGTACTTC,CASTSGLAGETQYF
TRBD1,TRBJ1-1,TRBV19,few,TGTGCCAGTAGTCTAGGACAGGGGACGAGGGCTGAAGCTTTCTTT,CASSLGQGTRAEAFF
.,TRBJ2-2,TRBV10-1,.,TGCGCCAGCAGTGAGTCAAGTAGTTATCTCACCGGGGAGCTGTTTTTT,CASSESSSYLTGELFF
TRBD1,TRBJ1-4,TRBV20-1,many,TGCAGTGCTAGGGCGACAGGGGGGTATGAAAAACTGTTTTTT,CSARATGGYEKLFF
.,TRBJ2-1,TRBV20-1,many,TGCAGTGCTAGAGATTTTAGGGGAAGGACCTACAATGAGCAGTTCTTC,CSARDFRGRTYNEQFF
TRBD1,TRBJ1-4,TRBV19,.,TGTGCCAGTAGTATTGGGACAGGGGTCTCTAGTAGTGAAAAACTGTTTTTT,CASSIGTGVSSSEKLFF
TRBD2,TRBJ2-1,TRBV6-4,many,TGTGCCAACAGTGACAGGGCTAGCGGGAGCAATGAGCAGTTCTTC,CANSDRASGSNEQFF
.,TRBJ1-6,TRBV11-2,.,TGTGCCAGCAGCACCTCGGTAAATCCTAATTCACCCCTCCACTTT,CASSTSVNPNSPLHF
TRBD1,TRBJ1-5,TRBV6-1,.,TGTGCCAGCAGGGGACAGGGCCTATCTGAGCCCCAGCATTTT,CASRGQGLSEPQHF
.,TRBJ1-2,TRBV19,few,TGTGCCAGTAGTCTTATAGACAGGAAAGATGGCTACACCTTC,CASSLIDRKDGYTF
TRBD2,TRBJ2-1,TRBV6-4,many,TGTGCCAGCAGTGCTAGCGGAGGCTCCTACAATGAGCAGTTCTTC,CASSASGGSYNEQFF
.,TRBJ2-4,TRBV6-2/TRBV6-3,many,TGTGCCAGCAGTTTAAGGGGACCCGCGGGGAAAAACATTCAGTACTTC,CASSLRGPAGKNIQYF
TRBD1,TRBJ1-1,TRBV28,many,TGTGCCAGCAGTTTGGGGACAGGCTACACTGAAGCTTTCTTT,CASSLGTGYTEAFF
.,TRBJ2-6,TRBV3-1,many,TGTGCCAGCAGCCAGGATAGCTCTGGGGCCAACGTCCTGACTTTC,CASSQDSSGANVLTF
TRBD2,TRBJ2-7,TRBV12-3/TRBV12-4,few,TGTGCCAGCAGTTTGGGACTAGCGGGAAGGATCTCCTACGAGCAGTACTTC,CASSLGLAGRISYEQYF
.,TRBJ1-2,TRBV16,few,TGTGCCAGCAGCCAATCGATGACAGCCGATGGCTACACCTTC,CASSQSMTADGYTF
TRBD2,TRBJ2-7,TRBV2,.,TGTGCCAGCCAGGGCGGGAGAACTACCTACGAGCAGTACTTC,CASQGGRTTYEQYF
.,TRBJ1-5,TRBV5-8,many,TGTGCCAGCAGCTTGCAATTGGGCAGGGTCGATCAGCCCCAGCATTTT,CASSLQLGRVDQPQHF
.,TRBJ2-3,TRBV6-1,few,TGTTCCAGCAGTGGAGGGGTGGACACAGATACGCAGTATTTT,CSSSGGVDTDTQYF